The 27 T cell receptor beta chains listed next were all sequenced from one sample in a study of OX40 agonist ivuxolimab in advanced cancers. Clones were read by immunoSEQ multiplex PCR, and TCRdb kept only the in-frame ones, dropping some. The sample records over 70,000 clones, approximately 90% being singletons. The material sequenced was CD4+ or CD8+ T cells sorted from blood, taken in a trial of the OX40 agonist ivuxolimab. The receptors stem from an adult with an advanced solid tumor such as melanoma, head and neck, liver or kidney cancer.

This sequence joins TRBV7-9 and TRBJ2-1, with TRBD2 identical over 7 bases. With V trimmed by 1 base and J by 5 bases, 8 bases remained unmatched. CDR1 and CDR2 from the germline V gene are SEHNR and FQNEAQ (reference sequence). This CDR3 region has 16 residues. CDR3 sequence (DNA): TGTGCCAGCAGCTTAGGCACGACTAGCCGAGACAATGAGCAGTTCTTC. Its protein is CASSLGTTSRDNEQFF.

This clone appeared a few times. The chain combines TRBV19 with TRBJ2-7; TRBD2 matches at 13 bases. J gave up 3 bases and V 5 bases, and 10 bases lay outside the gene matches. This CDR3 is 17 amino acids long. Germline V gene sequence: CDR1 LNHDA, CDR2 SQIVND (reference sequence). This CDR3 is CASSPRTSGGVLYEQYF. The CDR3 DNA is TGTGCCAGTAGTCCACGGACTAGCGGGGGTGTACTCTACGAGCAGTACTTC.

The rearrangement uses TRBV23-1 and TRBJ1-2; D gene uncertain. TRBV23-1 belongs to the ORF category, with a function that is uncertain. Trimming pared 2 bases from V and 8 bases from J, leaving 12 bases between. The CDR3 consists of 13 residues. The CDR3 DNA reads TGCGCCAGCAGTCAAGCGGGAGAAGAGGGCTACACCTTC. This gives the protein CASSQAGEEGYTF.

The chain couples TRBV7-3 to TRBJ2-2; D tentatively fits TRBD1 or TRBD2 (5 bases each). In germline, CDR1 is SGHTA, CDR2 FQGTGA. The length of the CDR3 is 16 residues. Trimming took off 0 bases at V and 7 bases at J, with 15 bases between the two ends. Here the CDR3 DNA reads TGTGCCAGCAGCTTAACGGGGACCGGACGGAACGGGGAGCTGTTTTTT. It specifies CASSLTGTGRNGELFF.

The gene calls are TRBV19 and TRBJ1-4; D unresolved. The CDR3 extends over 13 amino acids. V was clipped by 7 bases and J by 6 bases, with 12 bases between them. The germline CDR1 and CDR2 sequences are LNHDA and SQIVND (reference sequence). The chain's CDR3 is CASKNRVHEKLFF. The CDR3 nucleotides read TGTGCCAGTAAGAATAGAGTTCATGAAAAACTGTTTTTT.

The chain is built from TRBV6-5 and TRBJ2-7, with D perhaps matching TRBD2 (7 bases). This CDR3 has 15 amino acids. CDR1 MNHEY and CDR2 SVGAGI come from the germline V gene. The ends were cut back, 5 bases at V and 3 bases at J, with 17 bases in the middle. CDR3 nucleotides: TGTGCCAGCAGTCTAAACGGGGGGCTGAACTACGAGCAGTACTTC. This translates into CASSLNGGLNYEQYF.

The V gene is TRBV2, the J gene TRBJ1-3, with 8 positions matching TRBD1. Germline trimming cut 5 bases from V and 4 bases from J; bases unmatched to any gene: 7. The CDR3 has 15 residues. Germline V CDR1 and CDR2: SNHLY, FYNNEI. Here the CDR3 reads CASSTWTGTGNTIYF. CDR3 nucleotide sequence: TGTGCCAGCAGTACGTGGACAGGGACAGGAAACACCATATATTTT.

The rearrangement uses TRBV6-5 and TRBJ2-7; D not certain. CDR1 and CDR2 (germline): MNHEY, SVGAGI. This CDR3 contains 12 residues. The V and J ends lost 3 bases and 6 bases respectively, with 9 bases between them. The CDR3, as DNA: TGTGCCAGCAGTTATGGGGTTCGCGAGCAGTACTTC. It codes for CASSYGVREQYF.

V and J are TRBV7-9 and TRBJ2-1, with D uncertain. This CDR3 is built from 15 residues. V lost 5 bases, J lost 6 bases, and 17 bases lay in between. Germline V lookup: CDR1 SEHNR, CDR2 FQNEAQ (reference sequence). The CDR3 region has the DNA TGTGCCAGCAGCCAGAGACCGGACGGAGTCAATGAGCAGTTCTTC. Protein product: CASSQRPDGVNEQFF.

J is TRBJ2-3 and V is TRBV29-1; 8 nucleotides line up with TRBD1. After removal of 6 bases from V and 6 bases from J, the junction contained 5 bases not matched to a gene. The V gene's germline CDR1 is SQVTM and CDR2 ANQGSEA. The CDR3 runs to 12 residues. Here the CDR3 reads CSVWTGTDTQYF. DNA for the CDR3: TGCAGCGTGTGGACAGGGACGGATACGCAGTATTTT.

The J gene is TRBJ1-2, the V gene TRBV19; D is ambiguous. V lost 11 bases and J lost 2, with 18 bases in between. The germline V gene has CDR1 LNHDA and CDR2 SQIVND (reference sequence). CDR3 length: 14 amino acids. The CDR3: CASRAHRENYGYTF. The CDR3 DNA reads as TGTGCCTCCCGGGCCCACAGAGAAAACTATGGCTACACCTTC. The complete variable domain, with remaining parts taken from reference TRBV19 and TRBJ1-2, reads DGGITQSPKYLFRKEGQNVTLSCEQNLNHDAMYWYRQDPGQGLRLIYYSQIVNDFQKGDIAEGYSVSREKKESFPLTVTSAQKNPTAFYLCASRAHRENYGYTFGSGTRLTVV.

This chain links TRBV19 with TRBJ2-1, with 8 bases that match TRBD2. Per germline, CDR1 LNHDA and CDR2 SQIVND (reference sequence). The CDR3 totals 16 residues. V was clipped by 2 bases and J by 1 base; unmatched bases: 4. The CDR3 DNA follows: TGTGCCAGTAGTATACCTCGCGGGGGGTCCTACAATGAGCAGTTCTTC. Amino acids: CASSIPRGGSYNEQFF.

V is TRBV4-1 and J is TRBJ2-7; D may match TRBD1 or TRBD2 (5 bases each). The V gene lost 3 bases and the J gene lost 5 bases, with 11 bases spanning the gap. Germline lookup yields CDR1 MGHRA and CDR2 YSYEKL. This CDR3 is 13 amino acids long. In nucleotides, the CDR3 is TGCGCCAGCAGCCATCTGGGGGTCAACGAGCAGTACTTC. Its translation is CASSHLGVNEQYF.

The chain combines TRBV30 with TRBJ1-3; D remains ambiguous. This CDR3 comprises 13 residues. Germline V gene lookup returns CDR1 GTSNPN and CDR2 SVGIG (reference sequence). V was trimmed by 1 base and J by 4 bases, leaving 8 bases between them. CDR3 region: CAWSGSWGNTIYF. CDR3 coding DNA: TGTGCCTGGAGTGGTTCGTGGGGAAACACCATATATTTT.

The rearrangement uses TRBV6-5 and TRBJ1-1, with TRBD1 matching over 10 bases. V lost 6 bases and J lost 5; bases outside the gene matches: 6. The length of the CDR3 is 14 residues. The germline V gene has CDR1 MNHEY and CDR2 SVGAGI. Written as DNA, the CDR3 is TGTGCCAGCAGACCTGACAGGGGGCTAACTGAAGCTTTCTTT. Residues: CASRPDRGLTEAFF.

The chain carries TRBV13 and TRBJ1-3; D gene unclear. The ends were cut back, 5 bases at V and 2 bases at J, with 10 bases in the middle. CDR1 and CDR2 (germline): PRHDT, FYEKMQ (reference sequence). There are 14 residues in the CDR3. The DNA of the CDR3 is TGTGCCAGCAGCCTCAAGGGTACTGGAAACACCATATATTTT. Translation: CASSLKGTGNTIYF.

The gene calls are TRBV7-2 and TRBJ2-1; the D gene is possibly TRBD2 (6 bases). Trimming took off 4 bases at V and 4 bases at J, with 14 bases between the two ends. From germline, CDR1 is SGHTA and CDR2 FQGNSA. There are 15 residues in the CDR3. The CDR3 sequence: CASSWGELRYNEQFF. In DNA, the CDR3 is TGTGCCAGCAGCTGGGGGGAGCTACGTTACAATGAGCAGTTCTTC.

The V gene is TRBV28, the J gene TRBJ1-1; D is uncertain. The germline CDR1 and CDR2 sequences are MDHEN and SYDVKM. The CDR3 totals 17 residues. V was trimmed by 2 bases and J by 4 bases, leaving 20 bases between them. In DNA form, the CDR3 reads TGTGCCAGCAGTTTACGGGCCCCCGGCGGCTGGAGCACTGAAGCTTTCTTT. Protein product: CASSLRAPGGWSTEAFF.

The chain is built from TRBV30 and TRBJ2-7; the match to TRBD2 covers 7 bases. In germline, CDR1 is GTSNPN, CDR2 SVGIG (reference sequence). J was trimmed by 0 bases and V by 7 bases; bases with no gene match: 3. This CDR3 contains 12 residues. The CDR3 DNA is TGTGCCTACGGGGGGAGCTCCTACGAGCAGTACTTC. Amino acids: CAYGGSSYEQYF.

The rearrangement links TRBV5-4 to TRBJ1-2; D is perhaps TRBD1 (5 bases). Trimming left V 1 base short and J 4 bases short, with 8 bases between. The CDR3 contains 13 residues. The germline V gene encodes CDR1 SGHNT and CDR2 YYREEE (reference sequence). The CDR3 DNA is TGTGCCAGCAGCTTGTTAGGGGCCTATGGCTACACCTTC. Translation: CASSLLGAYGYTF.

V usage is TRBV6-5 and J usage is TRBJ1-2; TRBD1 is a possible D gene (6 bases). Deletions cut 6 bases from V and 7 bases from J, with 12 bases between. Germline V CDR1 and CDR2: MNHEY, SVGAGI. This CDR3 is 12 amino acids long. The CDR3 is CASSQQGFGYTF. The CDR3 DNA follows: TGTGCCAGCAGCCAACAGGGTTTTGGCTACACCTTC.

About this clone itself: Other DNA sequences in the same sample also yield this CDR3. This CDR3 reads CAWSVTGANYGYTF. CDR3 nucleotides: TGTGCCTGGAGTGTTACCGGAGCTAACTATGGCTACACCTTC. This chain connects TRBV30 to TRBJ1-2; no clear D gene. Trimming shortened V by 0 bases and J by 0 bases, and 8 bases separated the two germline ends. There are 14 residues in the CDR3. From germline, CDR1 is GTSNPN and CDR2 SVGIG (reference sequence).

CDR3 DNA sequence: TGTGCCAGCAGTTACCAGGACGGAAAAAACATTCAGTACTTC. Protein sequence: CASSYQDGKNIQYF. This chain uses TRBV6-6 with TRBJ2-4; no clear D gene. In germline, CDR1 is MNHNY, CDR2 SVGAGI (reference sequence). The length of the CDR3 is 14 residues. V lost 2 bases and J 4 bases, leaving 9 bases between the germline ends.

This chain uses TRBV30 with TRBJ2-5; D possibly corresponds to TRBD1 (5 bases). Trimming removed 4 bases at V and 3 bases at J, with 6 bases between. Germline CDR1 reads GTSNPN; CDR2 reads SVGIG (reference sequence). CDR3 length: 11 amino acids. The CDR3: CAWTGKETQYF. In nucleotides, the CDR3 is TGTGCCTGGACAGGGAAAGAGACCCAGTACTTC.

This clone showed up just a few times. The chain couples TRBV27 to TRBJ2-4, with D perhaps matching TRBD1 (6 bases). This CDR3 is built from 15 residues. V was cut by 5 bases and J by 4 bases, with 15 bases left in between. The germline V gene has CDR1 MNHEY and CDR2 SMNVEV (reference sequence). The CDR3 nucleotides read TGTGCCAGCAGTGGAGTTTTAGGACAGAAAAACATTCAGTACTTC. Residues: CASSGVLGQKNIQYF.

The chain links TRBV7-9 to TRBJ2-1; 10 bases agree with TRBD2. The germline gives CDR1 SEHNR, CDR2 FQNEAQ (reference sequence). The J segment lost 15 bases and the V segment lost 5 bases, leaving 7 bases of the junction unmatched. This CDR3 is 12 amino acids long. The CDR3 DNA sequence: TGTGCCAGCAGCATTGAGGGGACTAGCGTGTTCTTC. It translates to CASSIEGTSVFF.

The rearrangement uses TRBV6-6 and TRBJ1-2, with 7 bases identical to TRBD1. Losses at the gene ends were 10 bases for V and 8 bases for J; bases not matched to a gene: 13. CDR3 length equals 13 residues. Germline loops: CDR1 MNHNY, CDR2 SVGAGI (reference sequence). The CDR3 DNA sequence: TGTGCCACCTGGACAGGCTCTACTCAAGGCTACACCTTC. Encoded protein: CATWTGSTQGYTF.